Below, 17 T cell receptor beta chains from the same sample are listed, as sequenced in a study of T cell clonotyping in hematopoietic cell transplantation. Measured with immunoSEQ multiplex PCR; TCRdb has only the in-frame clones, and not every one. The repertoire includes 26,000 or so clones, approximately 94% of them detected once, and 1.4% to 1.5% sits in the top ten. The sequencing sample was made of peripheral blood mononuclear cells. These receptors were collected from a man in his forties or fifties in good health. Some clones in this sample may be carry-over from other donors' samples.

The chain carries TRBV2 and TRBJ2-7, with a tentative D call TRBD2 (6 bases). The V gene lost 7 bases and the J gene lost 5 bases, with 15 bases spanning the gap. Germline values: CDR1 SNHLY, CDR2 FYNNEI. The CDR3 is made up of 13 amino acids. The CDR3 coding sequence is TGTGCCAGCACTGGGGGAGGCAGCCACGAGCAGTACTTC. Its translation is CASTGGGSHEQYF.

This chain joins TRBV2 and TRBJ2-7; 10 nucleotides agree with TRBD2. CDR1 and CDR2 (germline): SNHLY, FYNNEI. After removal of 7 bases from V and 0 bases from J, the junction contained 3 bases not matched to a gene. The CDR3 runs 14 residues. CDR3 loop: CASNERGGSYEQYF. CDR3 DNA: TGTGCCAGCAATGAGCGGGGGGGCTCCTACGAGCAGTACTTC.

The chain couples TRBV14 to TRBJ1-2; D unresolved. Germline assignment: CDR1 SGHDN and CDR2 FVKESK. The V end was cut by 6 bases, the J end by 2 bases, with 10 bases between. The CDR3 length is 13 residues. CDR3 sequence: CASSEQINYGYTF. The CDR3 DNA reads as TGTGCCAGCAGTGAACAGATAAACTATGGCTACACCTTC.

This chain connects TRBV29-1 to TRBJ1-4; 10 bases line up with TRBD1. This CDR3 comprises 13 residues. In germline, CDR1 is SQVTM, CDR2 ANQGSEA. Losses at the gene ends were 6 bases for V and 9 bases for J; bases not matched to a gene: 7. The CDR3 sequence is CSVEDRGGKKLFF. DNA for the CDR3: TGCAGCGTCGAGGACAGGGGGGGCAAAAAACTGTTTTTT.

The chain links TRBV29-1 to TRBJ1-5; TRBD1 might be the D (6 bases). Trimming cost V 5 bases and J 5 bases, with 13 bases left between them. The CDR3 is made up of 13 amino acids. CDR1 is SQVTM, CDR2 ANQGSEA, per germline. The CDR3 DNA reads as TGCAGCGTTATTGACAGGTCACATCAGCCCCAGCATTTT. Translating gives CSVIDRSHQPQHF.

The chain combines TRBV2 with TRBJ2-7; 7 positions match TRBD1. The germline gives CDR1 SNHLY, CDR2 FYNNEI. With 7 bases clipped from V and 0 bases from J, the junction kept 6 bases outside the gene matches. CDR3 length: 14 residues. Written as DNA, the CDR3 is TGTGCCAGCAAGACAGGGCTTAGCTCCTACGAGCAGTACTTC. The encoded protein is CASKTGLSSYEQYF.

This rearrangement joins TRBV6-5 to TRBJ1-3; D gene unclear. Trimming pared 2 bases from V and 4 bases from J, leaving 12 bases between. The CDR3 has 15 amino acids. CDR1 is MNHEY, CDR2 SVGAGI, per germline. DNA for the CDR3: TGTGCCAGCAGTTACCTCGGGAATTCGGGAAACACCATATATTTT. Its protein is CASSYLGNSGNTIYF.

This clone was seen only a few times. The rearrangement joins TRBV6-4 to TRBJ2-2, with unresolved D. CDR1 MRHNA and CDR2 SNTAGT come from the germline V gene. The V gene lost 2 bases and the J gene lost 3 bases, with 4 bases spanning the gap. The CDR3 contains 13 residues. DNA of the CDR3: TGTGCCAGCAGTGACAGGGACACCGGGGAGCTGTTTTTT. It is translated as CASSDRDTGELFF.

This chain links TRBV6-4 with TRBJ1-1; no clear D. The V and J ends lost 4 bases and 4 bases respectively, with 10 bases between them. CDR1 MRHNA and CDR2 SNTAGT come from the germline V gene. This CDR3 spans 13 amino acids. Here the CDR3 DNA reads TGTGCCAGCAGTGTGGGTTTAGGCACTGAAGCTTTCTTT. Amino acid sequence: CASSVGLGTEAFF.

The rearrangement uses TRBV29-1 and TRBJ1-2, with D unresolved. V dropped 2 bases and J dropped 5 bases, with 12 bases sitting between them. There are 13 residues in the CDR3. From germline, CDR1 is SQVTM and CDR2 ANQGSEA. CDR3 DNA sequence: TGCAGCGTTGAAAGGGTCCGTCAATATGGCTACACCTTC. It encodes CSVERVRQYGYTF.

The V call is TRBV18, the J call TRBJ1-2; D possibly corresponds to TRBD1 (6 bases). The CDR3 totals 16 residues. The V and J ends lost 5 bases and 1 base respectively, with 17 bases between them. Germline CDR1 and CDR2: KGHSH and LQKENI. The DNA for the CDR3 is TGTGCCAGCTCAGATCAGACAGGAACTTTTAACTATGGCTACACCTTC. The encoded protein is CASSDQTGTFNYGYTF.

V usage is TRBV6-6 and J usage is TRBJ1-5; tentative D call: TRBD1 (5 bases). The CDR3 extends over 14 amino acids. V lost 4 bases and J lost 3, with 10 bases in between. The germline V gene has CDR1 MNHNY and CDR2 SVGAGI (reference sequence). The CDR3 DNA is TGTGCCAGCAGTTTACAGGAGATCAATCAGCCCCAGCATTTT. This gives the protein CASSLQEINQPQHF.

The chain links TRBV7-3 to TRBJ2-2, with 7 nucleotides matching TRBD1. In germline, CDR1 is SGHTA, CDR2 FQGTGA. Trimming cost V 5 bases and J 5 bases; bases outside gene matches: 11. The CDR3 loop spans 16 amino acids. CDR3 region: CASSTPTGKITGELFF. The CDR3 nucleotides are TGTGCCAGCAGCACCCCGACAGGGAAAATAACCGGGGAGCTGTTTTTT. Together with reference TRBV7-3 and TRBJ2-2, the CDR3 gives the full variable domain: GAGVSQTPSNKVTEKGKYVELRCDPISGHTALYWYRQSLGQGPEFLIYFQGTGAADDSGLPNDRFFAVRPEGSVSTLKIQRTERGDSAVYLCASSTPTGKITGELFFGEGSRLTVL.

The CDR3 nucleotides read TGTGCCAGCAGCTTAGGTTCGGGCGGGGGGCGGCAAGAGACCCAGTACTTC. It is translated as CASSLGSGGGRQETQYF. This sequence joins TRBV7-2 and TRBJ2-5; the match to TRBD2 covers 8 bases. V lost 1 base, J lost 2 bases, and 9 bases stayed unmatched. CDR1 is SGHTA, CDR2 FQGNSA, per germline. The CDR3 is 17 amino acids.

The chain uses TRBV4-1 and TRBJ1-1; D remains unclear. V shed 1 base and J shed 0 bases, with 9 bases lying between them. The germline CDR1 and CDR2 sequences are MGHRA and YSYEKL. CDR3 length: 15 residues. The DNA for the CDR3 is TGCGCCAGCAGCCAAGGGTACAGAATGAACACTGAAGCTTTCTTT. The encoded protein is CASSQGYRMNTEAFF.

The chain has TRBV19 and TRBJ1-1; maybe TRBD1 (6 bases). Trimming stripped 6 bases from V and 5 bases from J, with 16 bases between. Germline V gives CDR1 LNHDA, CDR2 SQIVND (reference sequence). The CDR3 sequence is 14 residues long. CDR3 coding DNA: TGTGCCAGTAGGCCTGGACAGAGGAGAACTGAAGCTTTCTTT. Protein: CASRPGQRRTEAFF.

The genes are TRBV6-5 and TRBJ2-2; 7 nucleotides line up with TRBD1. The CDR3 is 15 amino acids. Germline V gene sequence: CDR1 MNHEY, CDR2 SVGAGI. The V gene end was trimmed by 7 bases and the J gene end by 2 bases; junction bases not matched to a gene: 7. The CDR3 spells CASTIPGGNTGELFF. As DNA, the CDR3 is TGTGCCAGCACGATTCCAGGGGGTAACACCGGGGAGCTGTTTTTT.